The clone carrying this TCR beta chain was found a few times. What it binds is unknown. This entry comes from a study of T cell repertoires in cytomegalovirus infection. Across the study: Both CMV infection and a matching HLA type were indicated by public TCR beta signatures. General observations from the study: HLA-C-restricted CMV clonotypes gave the most frequent clonotype in two of eight donors. Individuals carrying CMV plus the relevant HLA were identified by cumulative frequency of public TCR beta families.

V shed 6 bases, J shed 7 bases, and the junction held 8 bases outside the gene matches. CDR3 length: 14 residues. Germline loops: CDR1 MNHEY, CDR2 SVGAGI. In TCRdb, the reads were re-called with MiXCR into one record per CDR3 protein. The sample includes about 150,000 distinct CDR3 sequences, around 24% seen only once; the top ten take 11%. The sample was PBMCs. This clonotype originated in a human donor in good health (CMV status not recorded). Some clones in this sample may be carry-over from other donors' samples. The chain has TRBV6-5 and TRBJ2-1; 8 bases map to TRBD2. Here the CDR3 DNA reads TGTGCCAGCAGAGGACTAGCCTCTCGGAATGAGCAGTTCTTC. Residues: CASRGLASRNEQFF.